This record looks at one T cell receptor beta chain sequence and its context. A single count supports this clone. Its specific antigen is unknown. No base qualities exist here, and no much larger clone lies one base off it. The source of the sample is a study of control samples from healthy donors and cancer patients (dated by TCRdb to between 2020 and 2021). The library was built by means of the immunoSEQ multiplex PCR assay. The source is immuneACCESS, and TCRdb retained only in-frame sequences with V and J called. Part of the clones is not carried over; for the studies checked, unresolved V genes explain less than half of this, and the remainder is unexplained. The table for this sample lists around 80,000 clones; 91% of them were counted only once. 15% to 20% of the sample is taken by the ten largest. The germline V gene specifies SGHRS as CDR1 and YFSETQ as CDR2. The CDR3 covers 13 residues, taking in both the cysteine and the phenylalanine. Only CDR3 DNA remains: 39 bases, in frame from the first base. Trimming costs V 4 bases and J 6 bases, and their ends lie 12 bases apart.

The TCR sequence derives from a man aged 50 or older in good health. The sample comprised blood. The chain is made from TRBV5-1 and TRBJ2-3; the D gene cannot be resolved reliably. Here is the DNA: TGCGCCAGCAGCGGTGTTTCGGCGGATACGCAGTATTTT. Translated, this is CASSGVSADTQYF.